The 22 T cell receptor beta chains below all came from one sample that was sequenced in a study of a mutant IDH1 vaccine in newly diagnosed glioma. The time point was: week 35, safety follow-up. With topical imiquimod, each dose of the vaccine consisted of 300 ug of mutant IDH1 20-mer peptide. TCRdb keeps only in-frame clones here, not all; method: immunoSEQ multiplex PCR. In the table there are under 35,000 clones, around three quarters of which are singletons. Their antigens remain unidentified. The source material was PBMCs, sampled from a glioma patient whose treatment included an IDH1 peptide vaccine. The receptors originated from a man in his fifties or sixties with glioma.

The chain has TRBV7-2 and TRBJ1-1, with 10 positions matching TRBD1. Germline CDR1 is SGHTA and CDR2 is FQGNSA. The V gene end was trimmed by 7 bases and the J gene end by 6 bases; junction bases not matched to a gene: 11. The CDR3 covers 15 residues. The CDR3 DNA is TGTGCCAGCACCACTCCGGGACAGGGGTCGCCTGAAGCTTTCTTT. Its protein product is CASTTPGQGSPEAFF.

The chain employs TRBV7-8 and TRBJ2-7, with TRBD1 matching over 12 bases. Germline-derived CDR1 and CDR2 are SGHVS and FQNEAQ. The CDR3 contains 16 residues. The trim removed 0 bases at V and 4 bases at J, leaving 4 bases unmatched. In DNA form, the CDR3 reads TGTGCCAGCAGCTTAGCCCGGGACAGGGGGCGATACGAGCAGTACTTC. Protein product: CASSLARDRGRYEQYF.

This clone appeared a few times. The DNA for the CDR3 is TGTGCCTGGAGTGTAGCGGGCGGCAGCACTGAAGCTTTCTTT. Translating it yields CAWSVAGGSTEAFF. The V call is TRBV30, the J call TRBJ1-1; D is unclear. Between the trimmed V and J ends, which lost 0 bases and 4 bases, there was a span of 12 bases. This CDR3 region has 14 residues. The germline V gene has CDR1 GTSNPN and CDR2 SVGIG (reference sequence).

The J gene is TRBJ1-4, the V gene TRBV5-4; D is possibly TRBD1 (6 bases). Between the trimmed V and J ends, which lost 3 bases and 3 bases, there was a span of 12 bases. This CDR3 spans 15 amino acids. The V gene's germline CDR1 is SGHNT and CDR2 YYREEE (reference sequence). CDR3 in amino acids: CASSSRGIANEKLFF. The CDR3 coding sequence is TGTGCCAGCAGCTCCAGGGGTATAGCTAATGAAAAACTGTTTTTT.

The genes are TRBV5-4 and TRBJ2-7; D possibly corresponds to TRBD2 (5 bases). Germline CDR1 reads SGHNT; CDR2 reads YYREEE (reference sequence). The CDR3 extends over 17 amino acids. V lost 2 bases, J lost 3 bases, and 21 bases lay in between. As DNA, the CDR3 is TGTGCCAGCAGCTTAGAATCGGGAAGTTCCGTAGTCTACGAGCAGTACTTC. Translating it yields CASSLESGSSVVYEQYF.

This clone was detected only a few times. This sequence joins TRBV9 and TRBJ1-1; tentative D call: TRBD1 (5 bases). The CDR3 runs to 15 residues. Trimming took 0 bases from V and 0 from J, leaving 9 bases between them. Germline CDR1 SGDLS, CDR2 YYNGEE. In DNA form, the CDR3 reads TGTGCCAGCAGCGTAGGAGTCAGGGTGAACACTGAAGCTTTCTTT. Encoded protein: CASSVGVRVNTEAFF.

The chain carries TRBV29-1 and TRBJ2-7; 9 bases align to TRBD1. The CDR3 contains 12 residues. J was trimmed by 7 bases and V by 5 bases; bases with no gene match: 6. Germline V gene data show CDR1 as SQVTM and CDR2 as ANQGSEA. The DNA of the CDR3 is TGCAGCGTTACCGGGACAGGGAGAGAGCAGTACTTC. Protein product: CSVTGTGREQYF.

This clone was recorded once. V gene TRBV27 combines with J gene TRBJ2-7; the match to TRBD1 covers 7 bases. The CDR3 is made up of 14 amino acids. Trimming took 5 bases from V and 6 from J; bases not matched to a gene: 10. Germline lookup yields CDR1 MNHEY and CDR2 SMNVEV (reference sequence). The CDR3 coding sequence is TGTGCCAGCAGTCCCGGGACAGAGAGGCTCGAGCAGTACTTC. Amino acids: CASSPGTERLEQYF.

This clone has only a few counts. The chain has TRBV6-1 and TRBJ2-7, with D possibly matching TRBD1 (6 bases). V was cut by 5 bases and J by 7 bases, with 6 bases left in between. CDR3 length: 10 amino acids. In germline, CDR1 is MNHNS, CDR2 SASEGT. As DNA, the CDR3 is TGTGCCAGCAGTAGGGGGGAGCAGTACTTC. This translates into CASSRGEQYF.

This clone was found once. This rearrangement joins TRBV14 to TRBJ2-5; D is perhaps TRBD2 (5 bases). V lost 0 bases to trimming and J lost 5 bases, with 13 bases between them. CDR3 length equals 15 residues. Germline V lookup: CDR1 SGHDN, CDR2 FVKESK. The CDR3 region is CASSQDSLWEETQYF. DNA of the CDR3: TGTGCCAGCAGCCAAGACTCTCTGTGGGAGGAGACCCAGTACTTC.

The chain joins TRBV10-1 to TRBJ2-1; D is tentatively TRBD1 or TRBD2 (6 bases each). This CDR3 comprises 14 residues. From germline, CDR1 is WNHNN and CDR2 SYGVQD (reference sequence). The V end lost 6 bases, the J end lost 1 base, and 10 bases lay between the germline ends. Here the CDR3 DNA reads TGCGCCAGCAGCGGGGGCAGGTCCTACAATGAGCAGTTCTTC. Translation gives CASSGGRSYNEQFF.

V gene TRBV30 combines with J gene TRBJ1-2, with 7 bases identical to TRBD1. The germline V gene encodes CDR1 GTSNPN and CDR2 SVGIG (reference sequence). The CDR3 has 16 amino acids. V shed 3 bases, J shed 8 bases, and the junction held 18 bases outside the gene matches. CDR3 in DNA: TGTGCCTGGAGAGGCCGGAGGCGGGACAGCCGAGGCGGCTACACCTTC. It is translated as CAWRGRRRDSRGGYTF.

The chain carries TRBV4-1 and TRBJ2-3; tentatively, D is TRBD1 (6 bases). This CDR3 region has 14 residues. Looked up from germline, CDR1 is MGHRA and CDR2 is YSYEKL. V lost 5 bases, J lost 2 bases, and 11 bases lay in between. This CDR3 is CASSVRTDTDTQYF. CDR3 nucleotides: TGCGCCAGCAGCGTCCGGACAGACACAGATACGCAGTATTTT.

This clone was seen a few times. This sequence joins TRBV7-9 and TRBJ1-1; 7 bases line up with TRBD1. The J segment lost 5 bases and the V segment lost 5 bases, leaving 11 bases of the junction unmatched. The CDR3 covers 15 residues. Germline CDR1 reads SEHNR; CDR2 reads FQNEAQ (reference sequence). CDR3 sequence reads: CASSPEEGARTEAFF. The CDR3 DNA sequence: TGTGCCAGCAGCCCAGAGGAGGGGGCGAGGACTGAAGCTTTCTTT.

The chain carries TRBV20-1 and TRBJ2-1; D is unclear. Trimming stripped 8 bases from V and 8 bases from J, with 13 bases between. The CDR3 totals 11 residues. Germline lookup yields CDR1 DFQATT and CDR2 SNEGSKA (reference sequence). The CDR3 protein is CSLHQADEQFF. CDR3 in DNA: TGCAGTCTTCACCAGGCCGATGAGCAGTTCTTC.

The chain couples TRBV7-2 to TRBJ1-2; the D gene is possibly TRBD1 (6 bases). This CDR3 is 15 amino acids long. The V end was cut by 1 base, the J end by 8 bases, with 17 bases between. In germline, CDR1 is SGHTA, CDR2 FQGNSA. In DNA form, the CDR3 reads TGTGCCAGCAGCTTAGGATGGGCAGGGGAAGCCGGCTACACCTTC. Amino acids: CASSLGWAGEAGYTF.

This clone was seen only a few times. The genes are TRBV7-9 and TRBJ1-6; no clear D gene. The CDR3 runs 14 residues. Trimming took off 7 bases at V and 9 bases at J, with 16 bases between the two ends. The germline gives CDR1 SEHNR, CDR2 FQNEAQ (reference sequence). The CDR3: CASKPGEPGSPLHF. DNA for the CDR3: TGTGCCAGCAAACCGGGAGAGCCGGGTTCACCCCTCCACTTT.

This chain joins TRBV10-1 and TRBJ2-7; 7 bases fit TRBD1. After removal of 6 bases from V and 3 bases from J, the junction contained 11 bases not matched to a gene. There are 15 residues in the CDR3. In germline, CDR1 is WNHNN, CDR2 SYGVQD (reference sequence). The CDR3 loop is CASSPEGDSLYEQYF. The CDR3, as DNA: TGCGCCAGCAGCCCCGAAGGGGACAGCCTCTACGAGCAGTACTTC.

The chain has TRBV27 and TRBJ2-7, with 7 bases that match TRBD2. The CDR3 runs to 13 residues. Germline V gene sequence: CDR1 MNHEY, CDR2 SMNVEV (reference sequence). Losses at the gene ends were 3 bases for V and 4 bases for J; bases not matched to a gene: 3. CDR3: CASSLGGGYEQYF. DNA of the CDR3: TGTGCCAGCAGTTTGGGGGGAGGGTACGAGCAGTACTTC.

The chain has TRBV21-1 and TRBJ2-7; the D call TRBD2 from the table was never checked on the DNA. TRBV21-1 is marked as a pseudogene. There are 16 residues in the CDR3. The CDR3 here is CASSKGKGREVHEQYF. CDR3 in DNA: TGTGCCAGCAGCAAAGGGAAAGGCAGAGAGGTCCACGAGCAGTACTTC.

There are a few counts of this clone. The chain combines TRBV6-1 with TRBJ1-2, with 8 bases fitting TRBD1. Germline CDR1 reads MNHNS; CDR2 reads SASEGT. The CDR3 sequence is 14 residues long. The J segment lost 4 bases and the V segment lost 3 bases, leaving 4 bases of the junction unmatched. CDR3 region: CASSDAGGLYGYTF. The CDR3 DNA follows: TGTGCCAGCAGTGATGCAGGGGGCCTCTATGGCTACACCTTC.

This clone was counted a few times. The J gene is TRBJ2-7, the V gene TRBV5-1; TRBD1 aligns across 7 bases. CDR3 length: 14 amino acids. J gave up 6 bases and V 1 base, and 7 bases lay outside the gene matches. CDR1 and CDR2 (germline): SGHRS, YFSETQ. CDR3 sequence (DNA): TGCGCCAGCAGCTTGAGGCAGGGGGTAGGCGAGCAGTACTTC. This codes for CASSLRQGVGEQYF.